This TCR beta chain is from a study of blood T cells in healthy people across ages. Study-wide context: Capture by template switching was about one barcoded beta molecule per two T cells.

With a J-beta primer mix and a sample-barcoded 5' primer, a second PCR ran about 7 to 12 cycles. MiXCR was run by TCRdb on the 5' RACE reads, yielding one entry per CDR3 protein. The sample includes 800,000 to 900,000 distinct CDR3 sequences, around 68% of them seen just once. Study results and limitations: The study could not conclusively compare naive and antigen-experienced cells, given its unsorted PBMCs.

This clonotype showed up just a few times. Its antigen is unidentified. Each sample yielded at least 5.5 micrograms of PBMC total RNA. This TCR derives from a man aged 30-40 years in good health. Sequences were obtained from blood.

The DNA for the CDR3 is TGTGCCAGCAGCTTGTCTGGAGGGGGCGAAAACATTCAGTACTTC. It encodes CASSLSGGGENIQYF. This chain links TRBV7-9 with TRBJ2-4; weak D call: TRBD1 (7 bases). There are 15 residues in the CDR3. Germline lookup yields CDR1 SEHNR and CDR2 FQNEAQ (reference sequence). The ends were cut back, 3 bases at V and 5 bases at J, with 14 bases in the middle.